The rows below give T cell receptor beta chains drawn from one sample of a study of beta chain features in type 1 diabetes. Assay: immunoSEQ multiplex PCR; the TCRdb copy retains only in-frame clones and omits some. Among 680,000 or so clones listed, roughly a sixth were seen once. The sample taken for sequencing was naive CD4+ T cells from blood. The source of these receptors is a man aged 18 to 30 in good health. Both conserved end residues are part of each CDR3. D genes are given only for firm matches. Rows give clone size only sometimes, using once, few, many, or a class for an expanded clone.

D gene	clone size	V gene	J gene	CDR3 DNA	CDR3 protein
-	few	TRBV30	TRBJ2-1	TGTGCCTGGAGTGGTTGGAGGGAAAACTACAATGAGCAGTTCTTC	CAWSGWRENYNEQFF
TRBD2	-	TRBV5-4	TRBJ2-1	TGTGCCAGCAGCTTGACCGGGACTATCTACAATGAGCAGTTCTTC	CASSLTGTIYNEQFF
-	few	TRBV30	TRBJ2-7	-	CAWSVRVGGGALYF
-	-	TRBV9	TRBJ2-7	TGTGCCAGCAGCGTAGTACCCTCCGGGGTCGAGCAGTACTTC	CASSVVPSGVEQYF
-	-	TRBV7-2	TRBJ2-3	TGTGCCAGCAGCTCTTTAACGGCAAGCACAGATACGCAGTATTTT	CASSSLTASTDTQYF
TRBD2	-	TRBV13	TRBJ2-7	TGTGCCAGCAGCCCCCGAGAGTTTAGTAGCTCACGGGAGGCGAGCTCCTACGAGCAGTACTTC	CASSPREFSSSREASSYEQYF
-	-	TRBV7-2	TRBJ2-2	TGTGCCAGCAGCCTCGCAGGGACTTCGAACACCGGGGAGCTGTTTTTT	CASSLAGTSNTGELFF
-	few	TRBV20-1	TRBJ2-1	TGCAGTGCCAGTGGCCCGGGAGAGCAGTTCTTC	CSASGPGEQFF
-	few	TRBV19	TRBJ2-1	TGTGCCAGTAGTATCCCAGGAGGGGTAAATGAGCAGTTCTTC	CASSIPGGVNEQFF
TRBD1	few	TRBV5-1	TRBJ1-5	TGCGCCAGCAGCTTCGGGACAGGAGTCAATCAGCCCCAGCATTTT	CASSFGTGVNQPQHF
-	-	TRBV6-6	TRBJ2-3	TGTGCCAGCAGGAACGGTCCGTCTCCGGATACGCAGTATTTT	CASRNGPSPDTQYF
TRBD2	-	TRBV4-1	TRBJ2-3	TGCGCCAGCAGAGTGGCGGGAGGGCTTCGTGGCACAGATACGCAGTATTTT	CASRVAGGLRGTDTQYF
-	-	TRBV5-6	TRBJ1-5	TGTGCCAGCAGCTTGCTTGGGGCGGGGGCCGGGAGGCCCCAGCATTTT	CASSLLGAGAGRPQHF
TRBD1	once	TRBV25-1	TRBJ1-5	TGTGCCAGCAGTGCCGGGACAGGGGTCTTGTCACCCCAGCATTTT	CASSAGTGVLSPQHF
-	few	TRBV5-4	TRBJ1-1	TGTGCCAGCAGCTTGGCGCTGGGAGGAAACACTGAAGCTTTCTTT	CASSLALGGNTEAFF
-	few	TRBV10-3	TRBJ2-7	TGTGCCATCAGTGGGACGGATTACGAGCAGTACTTC	CAISGTDYEQYF
-	few	TRBV5-1	TRBJ2-1	TGCGCCAGCAGCTTGGCTCGCCGGAGTCGGCAGTTCTTC	CASSLARRSRQFF
-	-	TRBV5-4	TRBJ2-5	TGTGCCAGCAGCTGGGGCAGGGACGAGACCCAGTACTTC	CASSWGRDETQYF
-	few	TRBV7-9	TRBJ1-1	TGTGCCAGCAGTTATGACTCACCCCAAGCTTTCTTT	CASSYDSPQAFF
-	few	TRBV7-9	TRBJ1-1	TGTGCCAGCAGCCCTAATATCCTCCGGGTTGAAGCTTTCTTT	CASSPNILRVEAFF
TRBD2	few	TRBV4-3	TRBJ2-2	TGCGCCAGCAGCCAAGATTTGCGGGGGACCGGGGAGCTGTTTTTT	CASSQDLRGTGELFF
-	-	TRBV27	TRBJ2-3	TGTGCCACCCGACCCGGGATGGTAGATACGCAGTATTTT	CATRPGMVDTQYF
TRBD2	few	TRBV5-6	TRBJ2-1	TGTGCCAGCAGCTTTTTGGCAGCGGGAAGCAATGAGCAGTTCTTC	CASSFLAAGSNEQFF
-	few	TRBV6-5	TRBJ1-1	TGTGCCAGCAGTCACCGTCGTCCCGACACTGAAGCTTTCTTT	CASSHRRPDTEAFF
TRBD1	few	TRBV2	TRBJ1-2	TGTGCCACCACCGACAGGGGGGATGGCTACACCTTC	CATTDRGDGYTF
-	-	TRBV28	TRBJ1-2	TGTGCCAGCACCCGAGGAGGGGGTCAGGGCTATGGCTACACCTTC	CASTRGGGQGYGYTF
-	few	TRBV5-5	TRBJ2-7	TGTGCCAGCAGCTTGGCCCCGACAGAAGCCTACGAGCAGTACTTC	CASSLAPTEAYEQYF
-	-	TRBV7-2	TRBJ2-5	TGTGCCAGCAGCTTAAAGCTAGCCCAAGAGACCCAGTACTTC	CASSLKLAQETQYF
TRBD1	-	TRBV5-1	TRBJ1-3	TGCGCCAGCAGACACTCCTACAGGGGCTCTGGAAACACCATATATTTT	CASRHSYRGSGNTIYF
TRBD1	few	TRBV9	TRBJ2-7	TGTGCCAGCAGCGCCCGGGACAGGGCTACCTACGAGCAGTACTTC	CASSARDRATYEQYF
-	few	TRBV14	TRBJ1-1	TGTGCCAGCAGCCCAATATGGGGGAACACTGAAGCTTTCTTT	CASSPIWGNTEAFF
TRBD2	-	TRBV5-1	TRBJ2-1	TGCGCCAGCGCGACTAGCGGAGGTCACAATGAGCAGTTCTTC	CASATSGGHNEQFF
TRBD1	few	TRBV29-1	TRBJ2-6	TGCAGCGTTGGCCGGGACAGGGGTGGCTCTGGGGCCAACGTCCTGACTTTC	CSVGRDRGGSGANVLTF
TRBD2	few	TRBV18	TRBJ2-7	TGTGCCAGCTCACCACAAGCTAGCGGGGGCTCCTACGAGCAGTACTTC	CASSPQASGGSYEQYF
TRBD2	-	TRBV9	TRBJ2-2	TGTGCCAGCAGCGTAGCTGCGGGGGGCCTTATCGGGGAGCTGTTTTTT	CASSVAAGGLIGELFF
-	few	TRBV28	TRBJ1-1	TGTGCCAGCAGCCCACCAGACAGCCGTGAAGCTTTCTTT	CASSPPDSREAFF
-	few	TRBV7-9	TRBJ2-1	TGTGCCAGCAGCCATTGGGGGACAAAAGAGGACAATGAGCAGTTCTTC	CASSHWGTKEDNEQFF
-	few	TRBV28	TRBJ2-7	TGTGCCAGCAAGGGTAACAGCTTGGGATCCTACGAGCAGTACTTC	CASKGNSLGSYEQYF
-	-	TRBV28	TRBJ1-4	TGTGCCAGCAGTTTAAGGGTCAGGGGACCCTCCTTTAGAAAACTGTTTTTT	CASSLRVRGPSFRKLFF
-	few	TRBV12-2	TRBJ2-7	TGTGCAAGTCGCTTAGCTCGAACCTTGGGTAGCGGGAGTCCCCGGGAGCAGTACTTC	CASRLARTLGSGSPREQYF